This TCR beta chain was observed in a study of T-cell reconstitution after alpha-beta-depleted transplantation in children listed by TCRdb under 2016. In the study overall: The study quantitatively tracked T-cell immune reconstitution after TCRalphabeta/CD19-depleted allogeneic hematopoietic cell transplantation in children using TCR repertoire profiling. General findings and caveats noted by the study authors: In some patients, high TCRbeta diversity at day 60 was attributed to recipient T cells and intrathymic progenitors that had survived conditioning. About two months after transplant, the apparently early recovery of alphabetaT-cell counts reportedly depended on just several hundred clones that had expanded rapidly and came from non-depleted graft cells. The frequencies of hyperexpanded clones fell over the following months, and after one year, T-cell counts and TCRbeta diversity were mostly attributed to newly produced T cells.

In this sample, this clonotype turned up a few times. What antigen it recognizes has not been identified. Base qualities are not provided; no much larger clone lies one nucleotide away. This specimen's treatment or condition label, per the study, means: allogeneic hematopoietic cell transplantation with graft depleted of TCRalphabeta T cells and CD19 B cells. The transplant recipients were children given TCRalphabeta/CD19-depleted allogeneic hematopoietic cell grafts. Receptor libraries were prepared by PCR. The sequencer listed for this sample is Illumina HiSeq 2500. TCR libraries were prepared with molecular barcoding, using unique molecular identifiers to normalize TCRbeta repertoire quantification. TCRdb handled the public reads itself, with Q25 trimming in fastp and clone calling in MiXCR, and kept productive beta chains. Duplicate CDR3 protein sequences are folded into a single record with the most common DNA and genes. The sample table contains 200,000 to 250,000 distinct CDR3 sequences; only one count was recorded for about 26% of them. 2.6% of the sample belongs to the ten largest clones.

CDR1 SGHTA and CDR2 FQGNSA are derived from the germline V gene. V is clipped by 5 bases and J by 0 bases, and the sequence between their germline boundaries is 10 bases long. The CDR3 has 15 amino acids, counting the end cysteine and phenylalanine. Solely the CDR3 DNA is kept, with 45 bases framed from the first base. The TCR sequence derives from a girl aged 2-10 years with Fanconi anemia, due to receive a stem cell transplant. Here the chain combines TRBV7-2 and TRBJ2-2; no confident D gene assignment can be made. Sequencing used PBMCs, obtained before TCRalphabeta/CD19-depleted stem cell transplant. The CDR3 reads as follows: CASSPVRANTGELFF. The DNA is TGTGCCAGCAGCCCGGTCAGAGCGAACACCGGGGAGCTGTTTTTT.